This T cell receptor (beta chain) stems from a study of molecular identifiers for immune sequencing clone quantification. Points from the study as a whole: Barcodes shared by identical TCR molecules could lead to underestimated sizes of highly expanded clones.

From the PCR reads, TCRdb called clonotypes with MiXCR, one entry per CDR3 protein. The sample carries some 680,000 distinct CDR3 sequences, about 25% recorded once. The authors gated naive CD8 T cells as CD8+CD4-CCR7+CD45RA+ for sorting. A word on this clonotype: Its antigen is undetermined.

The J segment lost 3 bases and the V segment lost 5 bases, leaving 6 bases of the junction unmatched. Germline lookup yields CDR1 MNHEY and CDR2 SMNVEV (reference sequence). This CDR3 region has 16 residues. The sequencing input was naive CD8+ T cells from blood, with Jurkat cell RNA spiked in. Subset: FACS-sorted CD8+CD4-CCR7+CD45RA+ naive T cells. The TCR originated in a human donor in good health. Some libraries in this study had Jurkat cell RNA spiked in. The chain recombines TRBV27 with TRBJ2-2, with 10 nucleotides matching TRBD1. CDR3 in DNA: TGTGCCAGCAGTCCCCCGGGACAGGGGTACACCGGGGAGCTGTTTTTT. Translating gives CASSPPGQGYTGELFF.